These 22 T cell receptor beta chains originate from one sample sequenced in a study of T cell repertoires in cytomegalovirus infection. TCRdb recomputed calls from the reads with MiXCR, one row per CDR3 protein. The sample lists approximately 590,000 distinct CDR3 sequences; over 35% were seen once. These receptors have no known antigen. This sample comprised cultured PBMCs, obtained from culture after CMV antigen stimulation. These receptors were collected from a human donor in good health (CMV status not recorded). Some clones in this sample may be carry-over from other donors' samples.

This clonotype was observed a single time. V gene TRBV6-6 combines with J gene TRBJ2-2, with D possibly TRBD2 on 6 matching bases. The germline V gene encodes CDR1 MNHNY and CDR2 SVGAGI (reference sequence). The CDR3 totals 14 residues. V was clipped by 5 bases and J by 4 bases, with 11 bases between them. The CDR3 nucleotides read TGTGCCAGCAGTGCCGGGGGACTCACCGGGGAGCTGTTTTTT. It is translated as CASSAGGLTGELFF.

The chain combines TRBV18 with TRBJ2-7; tentative D call: TRBD2 (5 bases). This CDR3 region has 14 residues. Trimming removed 6 bases at V and 6 bases at J, with 18 bases between. The V gene's germline CDR1 is KGHSH and CDR2 LQKENI. The CDR3 spells CASSPVGGGLEQYF. As DNA, the CDR3 is TGTGCCAGCTCTCCGGTCGGAGGTGGTCTCGAGCAGTACTTC. The entire variable domain, with the rest obtained from reference TRBV18 and TRBJ2-7, is as follows: NAGVMQNPRHLVRRRGQEARLRCSPMKGHSHVYWYRQLPEEGLKFMVYLQKENIIDESGMPKERFSAEFPKEGPSILRIQQVVRGDSAAYFCASSPVGGGLEQYFGPGTRLTVT.

The V call is TRBV4-1, the J call TRBJ1-5; D unclear. The CDR3 covers 16 residues. The ends were cut back, 1 base at V and 0 bases at J, with 10 bases in the middle. Looked up from germline, CDR1 is MGHRA and CDR2 is YSYEKL. The CDR3 here is CASSQGSGYSNQPQHF. CDR3 DNA sequence: TGCGCCAGCAGCCAAGGGTCAGGATATAGCAATCAGCCCCAGCATTTT.

This clonotype has just one count. V and J are TRBV5-5 and TRBJ2-5; weak D call: TRBD1 (6 bases). Germline V CDR1 and CDR2: SGHKS, YYEKEE (reference sequence). The CDR3 runs 16 residues. V lost 0 bases to trimming and J lost 2 bases, with 14 bases between them. This CDR3 is CASSLGHGTMQETQYF. CDR3 DNA: TGTGCCAGCAGCTTGGGTCACGGGACAATGCAAGAGACCCAGTACTTC.

The sample holds many counts of this clonotype. J is TRBJ1-3 and V is TRBV7-2; D ambiguous. V shed 4 bases and J shed 4 bases, with 17 bases lying between them. The CDR3 has 16 residues. Germline CDR1 reads SGHTA; CDR2 reads FQGNSA. The CDR3 loop is CASSYLPRVAGNTIYF. The CDR3 DNA sequence: TGTGCCAGCAGCTACCTTCCGAGGGTGGCGGGAAACACCATATATTTT.

For this clonotype: At one end, the junction sequence differs from germline, possibly due to a read error. The V gene is TRBV5-4, the J gene TRBJ1-5; D possibly corresponds to TRBD1 (5 bases). Germline V gives CDR1 SGHNT, CDR2 YYREEE (reference sequence). This CDR3 is built from 17 residues. The CDR3 bases are TGTGCCAGCACCTTGCGGGCGACAGCATATAGCAATCAGCCCCAGCATTTT. Translating gives CASTLRATAYSNQPQHF.

This sequence joins TRBV19 and TRBJ2-3; D uncertain. The germline CDR1 and CDR2 sequences are LNHDA and SQIVND (reference sequence). V was trimmed by 3 bases and J by 0 bases, leaving 10 bases between them. The CDR3 consists of 15 residues. The CDR3: CASSIVHLSTDTQYF. Here the CDR3 DNA reads TGTGCCAGTAGTATCGTCCACCTCAGCACAGATACGCAGTATTTT.

This clonotype was found a few times. The chain carries TRBV15 and TRBJ2-3, with TRBD2 matching over 11 bases. The CDR3 runs to 16 residues. Germline CDR1 reads LNHNV; CDR2 reads YYDKDF (reference sequence). V was clipped by 2 bases and J by 5 bases; unmatched bases: 6. The CDR3 is CATSRRLAGLGDTQYF. Written as DNA, the CDR3 is TGTGCCACCAGCAGACGACTAGCGGGATTGGGAGATACGCAGTATTTT.

A few counts support this clonotype. The rearrangement uses TRBV19 and TRBJ1-5; 7 bases are shared with TRBD1. Trimming at V came to 3 bases and at J to 7 bases, leaving 6 bases not matched to a gene. Germline V gene lookup returns CDR1 LNHDA and CDR2 SQIVND (reference sequence). This CDR3 is 14 amino acids long. The CDR3 DNA follows: TGTGCCAGTAGTATCCCAGGGGGGTACCAGCCCCAGCATTTT. It specifies CASSIPGGYQPQHF.

The rearrangement uses TRBV6-6 and TRBJ2-1; weak D call: TRBD1 (7 bases). Germline CDR1 MNHNY, CDR2 SVGAGI (reference sequence). The CDR3 covers 14 residues. Trimming removed 8 bases at V and 6 bases at J, with 17 bases between. The DNA for the CDR3 is TGTGCCAGCGTTGGTGGAGGGACAGTCAATGAGCAGTTCTTC. This codes for CASVGGGTVNEQFF.

This clonotype was observed a few times. The chain employs TRBV7-2 and TRBJ2-5; 8 bases are a match to TRBD2. The CDR3 totals 15 residues. Germline CDR1 and CDR2: SGHTA and FQGNSA. J lost 4 bases, V lost 5 bases, and 9 bases had no gene match. CDR3 loop: CASSPSRGGGETQYF. CDR3 sequence (DNA): TGTGCCAGCAGCCCTAGCCGGGGGGGCGGAGAGACCCAGTACTTC.

This clonotype was picked up a small number of times. This chain joins TRBV29-1 and TRBJ2-1, with D possibly matching TRBD2 (6 bases). The CDR3 totals 14 residues. Germline lookup yields CDR1 SQVTM and CDR2 ANQGSEA. The V and J ends lost 7 bases and 0 bases respectively, with 13 bases between them. The CDR3 region is CSAPTRSSYNEQFF. The DNA for the CDR3 is TGCAGCGCCCCGACTAGGAGCTCCTACAATGAGCAGTTCTTC.

The genes are TRBV6-1 and TRBJ1-5; 8 bases agree with TRBD1. Germline V gives CDR1 MNHNS, CDR2 SASEGT. This CDR3 is 16 amino acids long. Trimming removed 6 bases from V and 1 base from J; junction bases left unmatched: 8. CDR3 sequence: CASSVPGGLSNQPQHF. CDR3 sequence (DNA): TGTGCCAGCAGCGTTCCAGGGGGCCTCAGCAATCAGCCCCAGCATTTT.

The chain has TRBV20-1 and TRBJ1-3; D is unresolved. The V gene's germline CDR1 is DFQATT and CDR2 SNEGSKA (reference sequence). The CDR3 loop spans 14 amino acids. Between the trimmed V and J ends, which lost 0 bases and 0 bases, there was a span of 6 bases. The CDR3, as DNA: TGCAGTGCTAGAGATCCGAACTCTGGAAACACCATATATTTT. Residues: CSARDPNSGNTIYF.

This chain joins TRBV5-6 and TRBJ2-1, with D perhaps TRBD1 or TRBD2 (5 bases each). The CDR3 covers 16 residues. V dropped 0 bases and J dropped 5 bases, with 15 bases sitting between them. Germline V gene sequence: CDR1 SGHDT, CDR2 YYEEEE. CDR3 loop: CASSLVPGTVDNEQFF. The CDR3 coding sequence is TGTGCCAGCAGCTTGGTCCCCGGGACGGTAGACAATGAGCAGTTCTTC.

The chain joins TRBV7-2 to TRBJ1-2, with D perhaps matching TRBD1 (6 bases). The germline V and J ends were trimmed by 5 bases and 6 bases, with 19 bases remaining between them. The CDR3 covers 15 residues. From germline, CDR1 is SGHTA and CDR2 FQGNSA. CDR3 sequence: CASSPRPPPGDGYTF. CDR3 in DNA: TGTGCCAGCAGCCCACGCCCCCCCCCAGGGGATGGCTACACCTTC.

This clonotype was picked up one time. This rearrangement joins TRBV2 to TRBJ1-6; 9 nucleotides agree with TRBD1. The CDR3 is 15 residues long. Germline CDR1 SNHLY, CDR2 FYNNEI. Trimming removed 5 bases from V and 6 bases from J; junction bases left unmatched: 5. DNA for the CDR3: TGTGCCAGCAGTCGGGACAGGGCCGGTAATTCACCCCTCCACTTT. Translating gives CASSRDRAGNSPLHF. The variable domain in full, with the rest retrieved from reference TRBV2 and TRBJ1-6, is EPEVTQTPSHQVTQMGQEVILRCVPISNHLYFYWYRQILGQKVEFLVSFYNNEISEKSEIFDDQFSVERPDGSNFTLKIRSTKLEDSAMYFCASSRDRAGNSPLHFGNGTRLTVT.

The chain recombines TRBV10-3 with TRBJ2-3; 7 bases align to TRBD2. The CDR3 spans 14 residues. CDR1 and CDR2 (germline): ENHRY, SYGVKD. V shed 6 bases and J 4 bases; nucleotides not matched to a gene: 7. In DNA, the CDR3 is TGTGCCATCAGGATCGGCAGCGGGGCAGATACGCAGTATTTT. It yields the protein CAIRIGSGADTQYF.

Only a few counts were recorded for this clonotype. The CDR3 nucleotides read TGTGCCAGCAGTCGACAGGGTAGCCCAGAGACCCAGTACTTC. This encodes CASSRQGSPETQYF. The rearrangement uses TRBV7-2 and TRBJ2-5; 7 positions agree with TRBD1. The CDR3 length is 14 residues. From germline, CDR1 is SGHTA and CDR2 FQGNSA. With 6 bases clipped from V and 4 bases from J, the junction kept 8 bases outside the gene matches.

Here the CDR3 DNA reads TGCAGTGGATACAAGACAGGGCGAGGCTACACCTTC. Protein sequence: CSGYKTGRGYTF. The chain is built from TRBV20-1 and TRBJ1-2; 7 bases are shared with TRBD1. The V gene's germline CDR1 is DFQATT and CDR2 SNEGSKA (reference sequence). The CDR3 extends over 12 amino acids. The ends lost 7 bases at V and 8 bases at J; junction bases unmatched: 10.

This clonotype occurred a few times. The rearrangement joins TRBV19 to TRBJ2-5; D may be TRBD2 (5 bases). The CDR3 has 13 amino acids. Trimming took off 6 bases at V and 1 base at J, with 9 bases between the two ends. Germline V gene data show CDR1 as LNHDA and CDR2 as SQIVND (reference sequence). The CDR3 DNA sequence: TGTGCCAGTAGCGGGGAGTTCCAAGAGACCCAGTACTTC. Amino acids: CASSGEFQETQYF.

This chain links TRBV28 with TRBJ1-2; 8 bases match TRBD1. The CDR3 contains 12 residues. J was trimmed by 4 bases and V by 6 bases; bases with no gene match: 1. The germline V gene has CDR1 MDHEN and CDR2 SYDVKM. The CDR3 bases are TGTGCCAGCAGCGACAGGGGCTATGGCTACACCTTC. Translating gives CASSDRGYGYTF.